These 4 T cell receptor beta chains originate from one sample sequenced in a study of T cells in Graves' hyperthyroidism and ophthalmopathy. Amplification of TCR beta CDR3 regions used RNA as the template. RT-PCR in the first round (using the HTBI primer set) targeted the TCR CDR3. Using its own MiXCR run on the multiplex PCR reads, TCRdb lists one record per CDR3 protein. Seen here are 500,000 to 650,000 distinct CDR3 sequences, about 14% observed once, and the top ten hold around an eighth. Sequenced input: blood. The receptors originated from a woman aged 45-60 years with Graves' ophthalmopathy.

This clonotype was observed a few times. J is TRBJ1-2 and V is TRBV12-3 or TRBV12-4; D may be TRBD1 (5 bases). Trimming left V 5 bases short and J 3 bases short, with 13 bases between. The CDR3 totals 14 residues. DNA for the CDR3: TGTGCCAGCAGTGGGGACGGTGGCCACTATGGCTACACCTTC. As protein: CASSGDGGHYGYTF.

With respect to this clonotype: A much larger clone differs from this one at a single base, so this may be a read error. The rearrangement uses TRBV30 and TRBJ2-3; the D gene is possibly TRBD1 (5 bases). Germline V gives CDR1 GTSNPN, CDR2 SVGIG (reference sequence). The CDR3 spans 12 residues. CDR3 bases: TGTGCCTGGAGCCGACGCACAGGTACGCAGTATTTT. This sequence encodes CAWSRRTGTQYF.

The chain joins TRBV15 to TRBJ2-3; a weak D match, TRBD1 (6 bases). From germline, CDR1 is LNHNV and CDR2 YYDKDF (reference sequence). V lost 4 bases and J 2 bases, leaving 16 bases between the germline ends. The CDR3 has 16 amino acids. The CDR3 DNA sequence: TGTGCCACCAGCACCCTACAGGGTTTTTCCACAGATACGCAGTATTTT. Residues: CATSTLQGFSTDTQYF.

The chain is built from TRBV3-1 and TRBJ2-2; D possibly corresponds to TRBD2 (5 bases). Germline CDR1 reads LGHDT; CDR2 reads YNNKEL (reference sequence). The V end was cut by 1 base, the J end by 8 bases, with 8 bases between. CDR3 length equals 13 residues. CDR3 amino acids: CASSQAREGELFF. The CDR3 nucleotides read TGTGCCAGCAGCCAAGCGAGGGAAGGGGAGCTGTTTTTT.